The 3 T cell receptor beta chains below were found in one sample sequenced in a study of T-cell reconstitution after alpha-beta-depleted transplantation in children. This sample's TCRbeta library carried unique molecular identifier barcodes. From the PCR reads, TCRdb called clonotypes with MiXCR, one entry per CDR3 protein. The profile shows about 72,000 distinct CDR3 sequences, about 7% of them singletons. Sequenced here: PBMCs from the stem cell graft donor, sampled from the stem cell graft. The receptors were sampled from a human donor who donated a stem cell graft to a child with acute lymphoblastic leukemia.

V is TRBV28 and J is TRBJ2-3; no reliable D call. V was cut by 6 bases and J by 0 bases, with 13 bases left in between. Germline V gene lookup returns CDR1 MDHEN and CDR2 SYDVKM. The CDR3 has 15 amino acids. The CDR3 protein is CASSSRSESTDTQYF. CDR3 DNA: TGTGCCAGCAGCTCCCGCAGCGAGAGCACAGATACGCAGTATTTT.

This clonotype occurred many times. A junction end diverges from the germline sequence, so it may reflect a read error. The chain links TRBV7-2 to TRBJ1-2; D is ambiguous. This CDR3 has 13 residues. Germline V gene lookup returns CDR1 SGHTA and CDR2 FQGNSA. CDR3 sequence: CASRTGRNYGYTF. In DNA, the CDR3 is TGTGCCAGCAGAACCGGACGGAACTATGGTTACACCTTC.

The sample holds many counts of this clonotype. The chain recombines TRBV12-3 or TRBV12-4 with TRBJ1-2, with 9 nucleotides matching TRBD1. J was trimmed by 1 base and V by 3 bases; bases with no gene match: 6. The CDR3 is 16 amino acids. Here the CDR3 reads CASSFTGGFGNYGYTF. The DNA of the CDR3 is TGTGCCAGCAGTTTCACAGGGGGCTTTGGTAACTATGGCTACACCTTC.